Listed below are T cell receptor beta chains from one sample, sequenced in a study of cytomegalovirus exposure and HLA in healthy donors. Clones were sequenced by immunoSEQ multiplex PCR, and TCRdb holds only the in-frame ones, with some missing. The sample lists 110,000 or so clones, 77% occurring once. The sample comprised PBMCs. These receptors all stem from a woman aged 35 to 49 in good health and CMV-seropositive. Each CDR3 is given with its conserved first and last residue. Fields, in order: D gene, J gene, V gene, clone size, CDR3 DNA, CDR3 protein. D genes are given only for firm matches. Rows give clone size only sometimes, using once, few, many, or a class for an expanded clone.

>TRBD2|TRBJ2-2|TRBV7-9|NA
TGTGCCAGCAGCCCAGCGTCACTAGCGGCCGGGGACACCGGGGAGCTGTTTTTT
CASSPASLAAGDTGELFF
>NA|TRBJ2-7|TRBV11-2|NA
TGTGCCAGCAGCATCAACAGGGCTTCTTACGAGCAGTACTTC
CASSINRASYEQYF
>NA|TRBJ2-5|TRBV6-1|NA
TGTGCCACTCGCCGAGGGGAGACCCAGTACTTC
CATRRGETQYF
>NA|TRBJ1-5|TRBV7-8|NA
TGTGCCAGCAGCCACAGGACGGACAATCAGCCCCAGCATTTT
CASSHRTDNQPQHF
>NA|TRBJ2-1|TRBV6-5|once
TGTGCCAGCAGGACACAGGGCCTAACCTACAATGAGCAGTTCTTC
CASRTQGLTYNEQFF
>NA|TRBJ2-5|TRBV7-3|NA
TGTGCCAGCAGCTCCTCGCAGGGAGAGACCCAGTACTTC
CASSSSQGETQYF
>NA|TRBJ2-3|TRBV7-9|NA
TGTGCCAGCAGCCCTCTGGAAGTCGGGGGCACAGATACGCAGTATTTT
CASSPLEVGGTDTQYF
>NA|TRBJ2-7|TRBV7-2|NA
TGTGCCAGCAGCTTAGTGGGCCAGGCCTCCTACGAGCAGTACTTC
CASSLVGQASYEQYF
>NA|TRBJ1-5|TRBV9|NA
TGTGCCAGCAGCGCCGGACAGAACAATCAGCCCCAGCATTTT
CASSAGQNNQPQHF
>TRBD1|TRBJ1-2|TRBV6-1|NA
TGTGCCAGCAGTCGACGGGACAGTTACGTCTTC
CASSRRDSYVF
>NA|TRBJ2-7|TRBV29-1|NA
TGCAGCGCAGAAGGGGTACCCTACGAGCAGTACTTC
CSAEGVPYEQYF
>NA|TRBJ2-7|TRBV5-1|NA
TGCGCCAGCAGCTTGCCAGGGGTCTTGTACGAGCAGTACTTC
CASSLPGVLYEQYF
>NA|TRBJ1-5|TRBV5-1|NA
TGCGCCAGCAGCTTGGGGCCCCAGGGTTCGGACGGGCAGCCCCAGCATTTT
CASSLGPQGSDGQPQHF
>TRBD1|TRBJ1-2|TRBV28|NA
TGTGCCAGCAGTACAGGGGTTTATGGCTACACCTTC
CASSTGVYGYTF